Reported below is one T cell receptor (beta chain). Its target is unknown. Unique molecular identifiers tagged the TCRbeta library. TCRdb passed the PCR reads through MiXCR, listing each CDR3 protein once. Seen here are 300,000 to 350,000 distinct CDR3 sequences, 20% to 30% observed once, and the top ten hold roughly 9.7%. The data belong to a study of T-cell reconstitution after alpha-beta-depleted transplantation in children. Study-level points and caveats: T-cell numbers and diversity, one year after transplant, stemmed largely from T cells that were newly produced. The origin of high day-60 TCRbeta diversity in some patients lay in surviving recipient T cells and thymic progenitors. About two months after transplant, alpha-beta T cells reportedly came from several hundred expanded graft clones.

This CDR3 region has 16 residues. The germline V gene encodes CDR1 MNHEY and CDR2 SVGEGT. The germline V and J ends were trimmed by 2 bases and 7 bases, with 15 bases remaining between them. This rearrangement joins TRBV6-2 or TRBV6-3 to TRBJ1-6; no reliable D call. Source: PBMCs, mostly from graft donor cells, taken 180 days after TCRalphabeta/CD19-depleted stem cell transplant. This sequence originates from a male patient younger than 18 who had a stem cell transplant for acute lymphoblastic leukemia, so the T cells may come from the graft donor. The CDR3, as DNA: TGTGCCAGCAGTTACCGCCCGGGATTGGGGAATTCACCCCTCCACTTT. Residues: CASSYRPGLGNSPLHF.